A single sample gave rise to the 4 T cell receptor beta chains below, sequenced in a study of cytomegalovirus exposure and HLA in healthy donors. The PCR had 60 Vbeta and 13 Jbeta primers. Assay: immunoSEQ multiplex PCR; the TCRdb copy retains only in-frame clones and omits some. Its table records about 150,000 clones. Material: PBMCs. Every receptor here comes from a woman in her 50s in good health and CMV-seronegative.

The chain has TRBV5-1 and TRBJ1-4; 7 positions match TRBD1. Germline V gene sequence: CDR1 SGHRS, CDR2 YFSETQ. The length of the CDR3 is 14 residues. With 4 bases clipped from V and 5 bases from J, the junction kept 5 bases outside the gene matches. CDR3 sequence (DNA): TGCGCCAGCAGCCCTGACAGGGTCAATGAAAAACTGTTTTTT. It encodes CASSPDRVNEKLFF.

CDR3 loop: CASSYPGRGYTF. In nucleotides, the CDR3 is TGTGCCAGCAGTTACCCCGGCAGGGGCTACACCTTC. V and J are TRBV6-5 and TRBJ1-2, with D hard to call. Germline values: CDR1 MNHEY, CDR2 SVGAGI. V was pared by 2 bases and J by 8 bases, with 9 bases between. CDR3 length: 12 residues.

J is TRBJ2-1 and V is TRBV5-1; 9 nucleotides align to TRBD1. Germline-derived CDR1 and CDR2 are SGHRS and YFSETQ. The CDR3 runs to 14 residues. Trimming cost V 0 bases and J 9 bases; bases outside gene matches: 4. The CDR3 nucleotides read TGCGCCAGCAGCTTGGACAGGGGGCCGGGTGAGCAGTTCTTC. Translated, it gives CASSLDRGPGEQFF.

As DNA, the CDR3 is TGTGCCAGTAGTTGGGGGACAGGGAGAAGCTATGGCTACACCTTC. Its protein is CASSWGTGRSYGYTF. This chain links TRBV19 with TRBJ1-2, with TRBD1 matching over 9 bases. Germline V gene data show CDR1 as LNHDA and CDR2 as SQIVND (reference sequence). V gave up 5 bases and J gave up 4 bases; unmatched junction bases: 8. CDR3 length: 15 residues.